This T cell receptor beta chain was sequenced for a study of T-cell reconstitution after alpha-beta-depleted transplantation in children. General study findings and limits: T-cell counts and diversity at one year following transplant were attributed mainly to newly produced T cells. Roughly two months post-transplant, alpha-beta T cells reportedly originated from several hundred graft clones that had expanded. After transplant, high TCRbeta diversity at day 60 in some patients arose from surviving recipient T cells and thymic progenitors.

To note about this clonotype: Its antigen is unknown.

The TCRbeta library incorporated unique molecular identifiers. MiXCR, applied by TCRdb to the PCR reads, yields one record per CDR3 protein. The sample consists of a few hundred thousand distinct CDR3 sequences, roughly 12% of them appearing once. Deletions cut 6 bases from V and 2 bases from J, with 11 bases between. The germline V gene encodes CDR1 DFQATT and CDR2 SNEGSKA (reference sequence). CDR3 size: 13 residues. This clonotype was sampled from a male patient between 2 and 10 years old who had a stem cell transplant for chronic granulomatous disease, so the T cells may come from the graft donor. This specimen was peripheral blood, taken 180 days after TCRalphabeta/CD19-depleted stem cell transplant. The V call is TRBV20-1, the J call TRBJ1-5, with no clear D. The CDR3 sequence is CSALSSGNQPQHF. CDR3 DNA sequence: TGCAGTGCGTTAAGTTCCGGCAATCAGCCCCAGCATTTT.